Reported below is one T cell receptor (beta chain). Its antigen is undetermined. The sample comes from a study of cytomegalovirus exposure and HLA in healthy donors. CDR3 length: 16 amino acids. The V end lost 5 bases, the J end lost 1 base, and 18 bases lay between the germline ends. Germline V gene lookup returns CDR1 SGHNT and CDR2 YENEEA. Study-wide points: The study flagged around 150 TCR beta chains as cytomegalovirus-associated.

The study drew the donors from its approximately 110-subject validation cohort, separate from the approximately 700-subject first cohort. Sequencing was performed with immunoSEQ multiplex PCR; in TCRdb, only in-frame clones are kept and a portion is missing. The sample lists fewer than 200,000 clones, approximately 81% occurring once. The source material was PBMCs. The chain employs TRBV11-3 and TRBJ2-7, with D tentatively TRBD2 (5 bases). This TCR came from a man in his late teens or twenties in good health and CMV-seropositive. CDR3 nucleotides: TGTGCCAGCAGCAGCACGGTCCGCGGGTCTTCCTACGAGCAGTACTTC. It specifies CASSSTVRGSSYEQYF.